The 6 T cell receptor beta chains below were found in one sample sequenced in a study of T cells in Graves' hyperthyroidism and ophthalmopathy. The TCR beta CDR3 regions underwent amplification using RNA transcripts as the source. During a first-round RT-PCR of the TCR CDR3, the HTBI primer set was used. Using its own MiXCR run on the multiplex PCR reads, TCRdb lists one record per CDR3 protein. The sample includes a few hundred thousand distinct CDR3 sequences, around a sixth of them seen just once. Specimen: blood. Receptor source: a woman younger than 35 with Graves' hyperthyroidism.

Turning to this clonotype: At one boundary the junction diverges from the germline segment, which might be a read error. DNA of the CDR3: TGTGCCGGCAGCCCGGGGGGTAAGAAGGGGAACCAAGAGACCCAGTACTTC. Residues: CAGSPGGKKGNQETQYF. The genes are TRBV7-9 and TRBJ2-5; TRBD2 agrees at 7 bases. The germline CDR1 and CDR2 sequences are SEHNR and FQNEAQ (reference sequence). The CDR3 spans 17 residues. The full variable domain, completed using reference TRBV7-9 and TRBJ2-5, is DTGVSQNPRHKITKRGQNVTFRCDPISEHNRLYWYRQTLGQGPEFLTYFQNEAQLEKSRLLSDRFSAERPKGSFSTLEIQRTEQGDSAMYLCAGSPGGKKGNQETQYFGPGTRLLVL.

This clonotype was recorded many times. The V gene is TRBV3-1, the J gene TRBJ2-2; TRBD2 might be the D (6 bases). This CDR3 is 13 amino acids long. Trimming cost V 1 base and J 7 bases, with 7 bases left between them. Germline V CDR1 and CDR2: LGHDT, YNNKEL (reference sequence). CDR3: CASSQASVGELFF. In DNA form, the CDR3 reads TGTGCCAGCAGCCAAGCTAGCGTCGGGGAGCTGTTTTTT.

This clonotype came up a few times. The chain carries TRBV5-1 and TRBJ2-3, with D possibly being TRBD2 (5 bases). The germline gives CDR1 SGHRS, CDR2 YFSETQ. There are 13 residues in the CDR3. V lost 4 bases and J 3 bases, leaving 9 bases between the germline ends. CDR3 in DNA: TGCGCCAGCAGCGGGAGCGAAACAGATACGCAGTATTTT. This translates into CASSGSETDTQYF.

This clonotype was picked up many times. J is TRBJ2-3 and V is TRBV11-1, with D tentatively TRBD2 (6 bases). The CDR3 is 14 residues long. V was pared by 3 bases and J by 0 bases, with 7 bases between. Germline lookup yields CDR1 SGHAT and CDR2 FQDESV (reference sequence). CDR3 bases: TGTGCCAGCAGCTTCGGGACTAGCACAGATACGCAGTATTTT. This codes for CASSFGTSTDTQYF.

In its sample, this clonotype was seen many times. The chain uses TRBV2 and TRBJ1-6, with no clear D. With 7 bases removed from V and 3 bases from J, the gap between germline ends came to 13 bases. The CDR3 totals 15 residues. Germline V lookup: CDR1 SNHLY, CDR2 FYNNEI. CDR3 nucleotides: TGTGCCAGCAAGAAGCGGGCGGTCTATAATTCACCCCTCCACTTT. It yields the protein CASKKRAVYNSPLHF.

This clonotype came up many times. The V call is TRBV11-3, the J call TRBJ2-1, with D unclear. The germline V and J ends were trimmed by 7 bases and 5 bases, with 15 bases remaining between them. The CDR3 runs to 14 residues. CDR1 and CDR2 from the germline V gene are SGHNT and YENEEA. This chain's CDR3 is CASTSDSDNNEQFF. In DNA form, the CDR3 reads TGTGCCAGCACCTCCGACTCGGATAACAATGAGCAGTTCTTC.